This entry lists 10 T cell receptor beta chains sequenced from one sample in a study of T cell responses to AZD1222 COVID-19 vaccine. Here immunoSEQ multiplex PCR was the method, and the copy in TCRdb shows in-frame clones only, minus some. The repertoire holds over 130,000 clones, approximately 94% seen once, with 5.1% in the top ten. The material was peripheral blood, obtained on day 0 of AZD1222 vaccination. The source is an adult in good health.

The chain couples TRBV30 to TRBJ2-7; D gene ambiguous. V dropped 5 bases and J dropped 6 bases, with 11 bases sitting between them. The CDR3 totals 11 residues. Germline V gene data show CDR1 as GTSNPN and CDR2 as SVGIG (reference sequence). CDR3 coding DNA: TGTGCCTGGGCAGACGGCGGCGAGCAGTACTTC. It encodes CAWADGGEQYF.

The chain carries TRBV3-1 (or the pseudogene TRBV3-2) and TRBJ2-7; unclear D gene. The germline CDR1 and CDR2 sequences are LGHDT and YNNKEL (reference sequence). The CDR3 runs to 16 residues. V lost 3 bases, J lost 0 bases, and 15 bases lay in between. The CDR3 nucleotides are TGTGCCAGCAGCCACGATGGATTCCGCGACTCCTACGAGCAGTACTTC. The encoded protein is CASSHDGFRDSYEQYF.

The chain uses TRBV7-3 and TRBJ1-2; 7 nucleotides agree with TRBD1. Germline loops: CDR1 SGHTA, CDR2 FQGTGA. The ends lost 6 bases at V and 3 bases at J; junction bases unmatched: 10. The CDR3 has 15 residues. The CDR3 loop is CASSPHDRVDYGYTF. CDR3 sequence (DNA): TGTGCCAGCAGTCCCCACGACAGGGTTGACTATGGCTACACCTTC. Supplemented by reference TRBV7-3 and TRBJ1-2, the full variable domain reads GAGVSQTPSNKVTEKGKYVELRCDPISGHTALYWYRQSLGQGPEFLIYFQGTGAADDSGLPNDRFFAVRPEGSVSTLKIQRTERGDSAVYLCASSPHDRVDYGYTFGSGTRLTVV.

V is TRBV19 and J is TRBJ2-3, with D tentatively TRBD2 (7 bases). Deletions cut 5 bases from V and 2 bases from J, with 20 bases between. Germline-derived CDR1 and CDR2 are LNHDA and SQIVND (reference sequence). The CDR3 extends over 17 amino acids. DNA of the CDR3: TGTGCCAGTAGTGGCGGAGGCGGGGGACAACTCACAGATACGCAGTATTTT. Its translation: CASSGGGGGQLTDTQYF.

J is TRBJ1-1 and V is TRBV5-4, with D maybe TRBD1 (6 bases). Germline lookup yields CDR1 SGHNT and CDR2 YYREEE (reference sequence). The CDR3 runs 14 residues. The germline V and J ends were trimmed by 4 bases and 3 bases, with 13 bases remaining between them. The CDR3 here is CASSPPGQYTEAFF. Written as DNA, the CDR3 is TGTGCCAGCAGCCCACCAGGACAGTACACTGAAGCTTTCTTT.

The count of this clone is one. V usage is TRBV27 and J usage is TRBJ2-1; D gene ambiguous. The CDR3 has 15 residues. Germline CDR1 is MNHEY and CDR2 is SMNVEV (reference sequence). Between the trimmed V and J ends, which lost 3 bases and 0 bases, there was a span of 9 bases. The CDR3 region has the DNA TGTGCCAGCAGTTTTTTGTCGGGCTCCTACAATGAGCAGTTCTTC. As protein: CASSFLSGSYNEQFF.

The CDR3 DNA reads as TGTGCCAGCAGCTTTAGCCGGGGATCCTACAATGAGCAGTTCTTC. Its translation is CASSFSRGSYNEQFF. This chain connects TRBV5-5 to TRBJ2-1; the D gene is possibly TRBD2 (5 bases). Trimming took 2 bases from V and 1 from J, leaving 10 bases between them. CDR3 length: 15 residues. CDR1 is SGHKS and CDR2 is YYEKEE in the germline V gene (reference sequence).

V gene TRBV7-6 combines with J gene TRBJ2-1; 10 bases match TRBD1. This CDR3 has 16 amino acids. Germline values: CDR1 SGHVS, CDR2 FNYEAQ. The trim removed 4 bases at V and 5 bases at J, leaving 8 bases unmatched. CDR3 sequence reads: CASSSTSGQGHNEQFF. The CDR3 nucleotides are TGTGCCAGCAGCTCAACTTCGGGACAGGGGCACAATGAGCAGTTCTTC.

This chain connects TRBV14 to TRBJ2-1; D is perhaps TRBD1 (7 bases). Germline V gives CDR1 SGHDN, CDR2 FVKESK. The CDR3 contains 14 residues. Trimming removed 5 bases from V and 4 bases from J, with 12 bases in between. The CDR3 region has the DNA TGTGCCAGCAGCTCAGGGGGGCGGTACAATGAGCAGTTCTTC. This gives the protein CASSSGGRYNEQFF.

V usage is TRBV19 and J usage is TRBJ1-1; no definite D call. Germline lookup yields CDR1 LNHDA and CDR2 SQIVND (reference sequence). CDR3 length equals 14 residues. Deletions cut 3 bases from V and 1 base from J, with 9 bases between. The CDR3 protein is CASSINRGNTEAFF. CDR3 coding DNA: TGTGCCAGTAGTATTAATCGCGGGAACACTGAAGCTTTCTTT. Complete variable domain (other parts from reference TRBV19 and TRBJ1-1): DGGITQSPKYLFRKEGQNVTLSCEQNLNHDAMYWYRQDPGQGLRLIYYSQIVNDFQKGDIAEGYSVSREKKESFPLTVTSAQKNPTAFYLCASSINRGNTEAFFGQGTRLTVV.